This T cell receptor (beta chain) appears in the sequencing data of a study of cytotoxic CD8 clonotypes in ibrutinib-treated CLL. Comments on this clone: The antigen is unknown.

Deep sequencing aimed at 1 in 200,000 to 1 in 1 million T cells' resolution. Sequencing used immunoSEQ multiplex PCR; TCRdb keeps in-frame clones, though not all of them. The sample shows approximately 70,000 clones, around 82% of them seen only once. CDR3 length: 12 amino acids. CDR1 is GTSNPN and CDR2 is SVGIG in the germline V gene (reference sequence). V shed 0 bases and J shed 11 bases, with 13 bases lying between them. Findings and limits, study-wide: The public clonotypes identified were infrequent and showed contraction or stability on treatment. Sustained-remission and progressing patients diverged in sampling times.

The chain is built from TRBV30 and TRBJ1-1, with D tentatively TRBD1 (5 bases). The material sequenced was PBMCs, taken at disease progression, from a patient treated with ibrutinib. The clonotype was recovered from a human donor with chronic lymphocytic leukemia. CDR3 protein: CAWSVSGRGAFF. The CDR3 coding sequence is TGTGCCTGGAGTGTTTCGGGGCGCGGGGCTTTCTTT.